What follows are 11 T cell receptor beta chains derived from one specimen sequenced in a study of T cells in narcolepsy. Using immunoSEQ multiplex PCR, the repertoire was profiled, and TCRdb retains in-frame clones only, with some absent. The table has fewer than 40,000 clones, approximately 80% seen once. Sequencing was carried out using CD45RA- memory CD4+ T cells from PBMCs. These receptors all come from a human donor with narcolepsy.

The chain employs TRBV5-6 and TRBJ1-4; the match to TRBD1 covers 8 bases. The CDR3 length is 14 residues. Germline loops: CDR1 SGHDT, CDR2 YYEEEE. V was pared by 6 bases and J by 8 bases, with 9 bases of the junction left unmatched. The CDR3 protein is CASNQDRVGEKLFF. The CDR3 bases are TGTGCCAGCAACCAGGACAGGGTCGGCGAAAAACTGTTTTTT.

The chain employs TRBV30 and TRBJ1-5, with D unresolved. This CDR3 is built from 13 residues. Trimming removed 4 bases at V and 0 bases at J, with 7 bases between. In germline, CDR1 is GTSNPN, CDR2 SVGIG (reference sequence). This CDR3 reads CAWNTNSNQPQHF. The CDR3 nucleotides read TGTGCCTGGAACACGAATAGCAATCAGCCCCAGCATTTT.

The chain carries TRBV7-9 and TRBJ2-7, with 7 bases identical to TRBD1. The length of the CDR3 is 13 residues. The junction had 2 bases not matched to a gene; V was cut back by 5 bases and J by 1 base. CDR1 is SEHNR and CDR2 is FQNEAQ in the germline V gene (reference sequence). DNA of the CDR3: TGTGCCAGCAGCCACAGGGGTTCCTACGAGCAGTACTTC. Its protein is CASSHRGSYEQYF.

This clone was counted a few times. This chain joins TRBV27 and TRBJ2-2; tentatively, D is TRBD2 (6 bases). The CDR3 totals 15 residues. The ends were cut back, 2 bases at V and 5 bases at J, with 12 bases in the middle. The germline V gene encodes CDR1 MNHEY and CDR2 SMNVEV (reference sequence). The CDR3: CASSLRGLGTGELFF. The CDR3 DNA reads as TGTGCCAGCAGTTTACGGGGGTTAGGAACCGGGGAGCTGTTTTTT.

The V gene is TRBV6-6, the J gene TRBJ1-1; weak D call: TRBD1 (5 bases). The germline V gene has CDR1 MNHNY and CDR2 SVGAGI (reference sequence). This CDR3 has 13 residues. The germline V and J ends were trimmed by 10 bases and 1 base, with 13 bases remaining between them. The CDR3 DNA follows: TGTGCCACCATGACCGGGGCGAACACTGAAGCTTTCTTT. Its translation: CATMTGANTEAFF.

This rearrangement joins TRBV6-6 to TRBJ2-7; D unresolved. V lost 5 bases to trimming and J lost 4 bases, with 15 bases between them. Looked up from germline, CDR1 is MNHNY and CDR2 is SVGAGI (reference sequence). The CDR3 consists of 14 residues. This CDR3 reads CASSKKRTSYEQYV. The CDR3 region has the DNA TGTGCCAGCAGTAAAAAACGGACCTCGTACGAGCAGTACGTC.

The chain joins TRBV7-2 to TRBJ2-2; 11 bases agree with TRBD2. The CDR3 consists of 14 residues. V lost 4 bases and J lost 6; bases outside the gene matches: 1. Germline V lookup: CDR1 SGHTA, CDR2 FQGNSA. CDR3 nucleotides: TGTGCCAGCAGCTCGGGACTAGCGGCCGGGGAGCTGTTTTTT. It yields the protein CASSSGLAAGELFF.

This clone showed up just a few times. The chain couples TRBV7-9 to TRBJ1-4; D call uncertain. CDR1 and CDR2 from the germline V gene are SEHNR and FQNEAQ (reference sequence). Between the trimmed V and J ends, which lost 6 bases and 7 bases, there was a span of 18 bases. This CDR3 comprises 15 residues. The CDR3, as DNA: TGTGCCAGCAGACCCCGGGCCCGGAAGGGTGAAAAACTGTTTTTT. Translated, it gives CASRPRARKGEKLFF.

J is TRBJ2-3 and V is TRBV10-1; D uncertain. Germline CDR1 and CDR2: WNHNN and SYGVQD (reference sequence). Trimming pared 5 bases from V and 5 bases from J, leaving 14 bases between. This CDR3 has 14 residues. The CDR3 coding sequence is TGCGCCAGCAGTCGAACGGCGAGTGTAGATACGCAGTATTTT. Translating gives CASSRTASVDTQYF.

Written as DNA, the CDR3 is TGTGCCAGCAAAGACCCCGACAGGAGTCATGGCTACACCTTC. As protein: CASKDPDRSHGYTF. The chain carries TRBV6-1 and TRBJ1-2; possibly TRBD1 for D (6 bases). Germline V gene lookup returns CDR1 MNHNS and CDR2 SASEGT. The CDR3 loop spans 14 amino acids. The V and J ends lost 7 bases and 6 bases respectively, with 18 bases between them.

This clone was observed a handful of times. The rearrangement joins TRBV9 to TRBJ2-7; D is perhaps TRBD1 or TRBD2 (7 bases each). The CDR3 has 15 residues. Germline loops: CDR1 SGDLS, CDR2 YYNGEE. The V end was cut by 4 bases, the J end by 6 bases, with 20 bases between. The DNA of the CDR3 is TGTGCCAGCAGCCCCGGGGGGACAGAACTTGGCGAGCAGTACTTC. Translating it yields CASSPGGTELGEQYF.